A selection of T cell receptor beta chains follows, all from one sample in a study of blood T cell repertoires in COVID-19. The table came from immunoSEQ multiplex PCR; TCRdb's copy has only in-frame clones and leaves some out. The table lists over 200,000 clones, roughly nine tenths of them singletons. The specimen sequenced was peripheral blood. These receptors were collected from a man in his forties or fifties with acute or convalescent COVID-19. Each CDR3 is given without its conserved first and last residue. The D gene is left open where the match is weak.

TRBV11-2	TRBJ2-1	TRBD1	ASRLSTGYYNEQF
TRBV9	TRBJ1-1	TRBD1	ASTAGGLNTEAF
TRBV4-1	TRBJ1-1	-	ASSQDHLNTEAF
TRBV7-6	TRBJ1-2	-	ASSPMGRANYGYT
TRBV6-4	TRBJ2-2	TRBD2	ASMETRRGLAVGELF
TRBV19	TRBJ2-7	-	ASSRQADSYEQY
TRBV4-2	TRBJ1-5	-	ASSLGEYQPQH
TRBV29-1	TRBJ2-5	-	SHDGIQETQY
TRBV18	TRBJ1-1	TRBD1	ASSSGQGALNTEAF
TRBV5-1	TRBJ1-2	TRBD1	ASSLAQQGANYGYT
TRBV27	TRBJ1-1	-	ASSFGGMNTEAF
TRBV19	TRBJ2-3	TRBD2	ASSTTSGRDTQY
TRBV5-4	TRBJ1-5	-	ASSLPLISRESNQPQH
TRBV27	TRBJ2-7	TRBD2	ASSLFTMGEGEQY
TRBV5-1	TRBJ2-7	-	ASSRGQYEQY
TRBV28	TRBJ1-6	TRBD1	ASRLGQVHSPLH
TRBV18	TRBJ2-5	TRBD2	ASSTSGRTQETQY
TRBV30	TRBJ1-1	-	AWSVLGEKAF
TRBV2	TRBJ2-7	TRBD2	ASSDSGGAGRVEQY
TRBV18	TRBJ2-3	TRBD2	ATSLRREGQDTQY
TRBV7-2	TRBJ2-1	TRBD2	ASSLGGTSASSQYNEQF
TRBV5-1	TRBJ1-6	TRBD1	ASSRDRGLSPLH
TRBV27	TRBJ2-7	TRBD2	ASSPIGEGPYEQY
TRBV2	TRBJ2-7	TRBD2	ASSVGTSGRLGEQY
TRBV20-1	TRBJ1-1	-	SASRQAMNTEAF
TRBV6-5	TRBJ1-6	-	ASSYSNRANSPLH